These 30 T cell receptor beta chains came from one sample sequenced in a study of T cell responses to AZD1222 COVID-19 vaccine. The table came from immunoSEQ multiplex PCR; TCRdb's copy has only in-frame clones and leaves some out. The sample lists approximately 110,000 clones; over 75% were seen once. The sample consisted of peripheral blood, taken on day 0 of AZD1222 vaccination. These receptors were taken from an adult in good health.

The V gene is TRBV7-2, the J gene TRBJ2-1; D is possibly TRBD2 (6 bases). Germline V lookup: CDR1 SGHTA, CDR2 FQGNSA. The V end was cut by 3 bases, the J end by 9 bases, with 15 bases between. CDR3 length equals 14 residues. Here the CDR3 reads CASSLFTSKSEQFF. CDR3 bases: TGTGCCAGCAGCTTGTTTACTAGCAAAAGTGAGCAGTTCTTC.

This chain links TRBV29-1 with TRBJ2-3; 8 bases map to TRBD2. The CDR3 consists of 14 residues. Germline lookup yields CDR1 SQVTM and CDR2 ANQGSEA. Trimming removed 6 bases from V and 1 base from J; junction bases left unmatched: 6. CDR3 amino acids: CSVPWTSRTDTQYF. In DNA form, the CDR3 reads TGCAGCGTCCCATGGACTAGCCGCACAGATACGCAGTATTTT.

This sequence joins TRBV6-5 and TRBJ2-3, with 9 bases aligning to TRBD2. The germline gives CDR1 MNHEY, CDR2 SVGAGI. This CDR3 has 15 residues. Germline trimming cut 4 bases from V and 6 bases from J; bases unmatched to any gene: 8. This CDR3 reads CASSSVSGGSDTQYF. DNA for the CDR3: TGTGCCAGCAGTTCCGTCAGCGGGGGGAGTGATACGCAGTATTTT.

About this clone: At one end the junction does not follow the germline gene, possibly because of a read error. The genes are TRBV2 and TRBJ1-5; 9 bases are shared with TRBD1. This CDR3 region has 13 residues. Germline lookup yields CDR1 SNHLY and CDR2 FYNNEI. The CDR3 sequence: CAGRTGVYQPQHF. CDR3 DNA: TGTGCCGGCAGGACAGGGGTTTATCAGCCCCAGCATTTT. Full variable domain (remainder filled in from reference TRBV2 and TRBJ1-5): EPEVTQTPSHQVTQMGQEVILRCVPISNHLYFYWYRQILGQKVEFLVSFYNNEISEKSEIFDDQFSVERPDGSNFTLKIRSTKLEDSAMYFCAGRTGVYQPQHFGDGTRLSIL.

The gene calls are TRBV5-4 and TRBJ1-2, with 8 bases identical to TRBD1. The CDR3 loop spans 17 amino acids. J was trimmed by 0 bases and V by 1 base; bases with no gene match: 8. CDR1 SGHNT and CDR2 YYREEE come from the germline V gene (reference sequence). The CDR3 region is CASSLLGRGPSNYGYTF. CDR3 bases: TGTGCCAGCAGCTTGTTAGGCAGGGGGCCTTCTAACTATGGCTACACCTTC.

The genes are TRBV18 and TRBJ1-2; TRBD1 agrees at 7 bases. Germline V gene data show CDR1 as KGHSH and CDR2 as LQKENI. CDR3 size: 13 residues. The DNA for the CDR3 is TGTGCTGGGGGACAGACAGAAGACTATGGCTACACCTTC. Amino acid sequence: CAGGQTEDYGYTF.

The genes are TRBV6-5 and TRBJ2-5; perhaps TRBD2 as D (5 bases). V gave up 8 bases and J gave up 7 bases, with 8 bases separating them. In germline, CDR1 is MNHEY, CDR2 SVGAGI. The CDR3 is 10 amino acids. The CDR3 spells CASLEGTQYF. For the CDR3, the DNA is TGTGCCAGCCTTGAGGGGACCCAGTACTTC.

This clone occurred once. The V gene is TRBV7-2, the J gene TRBJ1-1; 7 bases match TRBD1. The CDR3 has 14 residues. J lost 6 bases, V lost 6 bases, and 10 bases had no gene match. Germline V gene lookup returns CDR1 SGHTA and CDR2 FQGNSA. CDR3 in amino acids: CASRPDRALPEAFF. The CDR3 DNA reads as TGTGCCAGCAGACCCGACAGGGCCTTACCTGAAGCTTTCTTT. Variable domain in full (rest from reference TRBV7-2 and TRBJ1-1): GAGVSQSPSNKVTEKGKDVELRCDPISGHTALYWYRQSLGQGLEFLIYFQGNSAPDKSGLPSDRFSAERTGGSVSTLTIQRTQQEDSAVYLCASRPDRALPEAFFGQGTRLTVV.

The genes are TRBV29-1 and TRBJ1-4; unclear D gene. The germline CDR1 and CDR2 sequences are SQVTM and ANQGSEA. The V gene lost 4 bases and the J gene lost 7 bases, with 13 bases spanning the gap. The CDR3 is 13 amino acids. This CDR3 is CSVAPSRGEKLFF. As DNA, the CDR3 is TGCAGCGTTGCCCCCTCCCGGGGTGAAAAACTGTTTTTT.

This clone appeared a few times. This chain links TRBV11-3 with TRBJ1-1, with D tentatively TRBD1 (6 bases). Germline V gene lookup returns CDR1 SGHNT and CDR2 YENEEA. Trimming shortened V by 1 base and J by 7 bases, and 10 bases separated the two germline ends. The CDR3 runs to 13 residues. The CDR3 bases are TGTGCCAGCAGCTTAGGGACAGACTTTGAAGCTTTCTTT. Encoded protein: CASSLGTDFEAFF.

The rearrangement uses TRBV6-5 and TRBJ1-5, with D unclear. Trimming stripped 6 bases from V and 6 bases from J, with 12 bases between. Germline lookup yields CDR1 MNHEY and CDR2 SVGAGI. The CDR3 is 13 amino acids. This chain's CDR3 is CASSSLSGQPQHF. CDR3 coding DNA: TGTGCCAGCAGCTCCCTTTCGGGTCAGCCCCAGCATTTT.

J is TRBJ2-7 and V is TRBV28, with D possibly TRBD1 on 6 matching bases. With 3 bases removed from V and 6 bases from J, the gap between germline ends came to 15 bases. This CDR3 region has 14 residues. From germline, CDR1 is MDHEN and CDR2 SYDVKM. The CDR3 sequence: CASSFPSGTSEQYF. The CDR3, as DNA: TGTGCCAGCAGTTTCCCCTCCGGGACATCCGAGCAGTACTTC.

The CDR3 loop is CASSLSSYEQYF. The DNA for the CDR3 is TGTGCCAGCAGCCTGAGCTCCTACGAGCAGTACTTC. The rearrangement joins TRBV7-8 to TRBJ2-7, with D uncertain. This CDR3 comprises 12 residues. Looked up from germline, CDR1 is SGHVS and CDR2 is FQNEAQ. With 5 bases removed from V and 0 bases from J, the gap between germline ends came to 5 bases.

CDR3 DNA sequence: TGCGCCAGCAGCCAAGACACCTTTAGTGGCGGGGGGGAAAAAGAGACCCAGTACTTC. It encodes CASSQDTFSGGGEKETQYF. The chain links TRBV4-3 to TRBJ2-5; TRBD2 agrees at 9 bases. The CDR3 length is 19 residues. Germline lookup yields CDR1 LGHNA and CDR2 YSLEER. V dropped 0 bases and J dropped 3; count of bases not matched to a gene: 14.

The chain links TRBV18 to TRBJ2-7; 7 nucleotides match TRBD1. The V gene's germline CDR1 is KGHSH and CDR2 LQKENI. V dropped 4 bases and J dropped 2; count of bases not matched to a gene: 5. The CDR3 sequence is 14 residues long. This CDR3 reads CASSLSGTAYEQYF. The DNA of the CDR3 is TGTGCCAGCTCACTGTCCGGGACAGCCTACGAGCAGTACTTC.

The chain carries TRBV4-1 and TRBJ1-5, with 8 bases matching TRBD1. The CDR3 contains 17 residues. V dropped 3 bases and J dropped 4; count of bases not matched to a gene: 11. Germline lookup yields CDR1 MGHRA and CDR2 YSYEKL. The chain's CDR3 is CASSQPGTDRANQPQHF. CDR3 coding DNA: TGCGCCAGCAGCCAGCCTGGGACGGACAGGGCTAATCAGCCCCAGCATTTT.

The gene calls are TRBV4-1 and TRBJ2-5, with 9 bases identical to TRBD2. The ends lost 4 bases at V and 4 bases at J; junction bases unmatched: 10. CDR1 is MGHRA, CDR2 YSYEKL, per germline. The CDR3 is made up of 16 amino acids. DNA for the CDR3: TGCGCCAGCAGCCCAGGGACTAGCTCAGGGGTAGAGACCCAGTACTTC. Translated, it gives CASSPGTSSGVETQYF.

The gene calls are TRBV18 and TRBJ1-1; D call uncertain. Looked up from germline, CDR1 is KGHSH and CDR2 is LQKENI. There are 13 residues in the CDR3. Trimming pared 3 bases from V and 8 bases from J, leaving 13 bases between. The DNA for the CDR3 is TGTGCCAGCTCACCTGGATCGGTGGGGGAAGCTTTCTTT. Translated: CASSPGSVGEAFF.

In its sample, this clone was seen a few times. This rearrangement joins TRBV7-9 to TRBJ1-1; D not resolved. Trimming pared 7 bases from V and 9 bases from J, leaving 12 bases between. CDR1 and CDR2 (germline): SEHNR, FQNEAQ (reference sequence). This CDR3 contains 11 residues. CDR3 sequence reads: CASIGSLKAFF. CDR3 DNA: TGTGCCAGCATTGGCTCCCTGAAAGCTTTCTTT. Filled out from reference TRBV7-9 and TRBJ1-1, the complete variable domain reads DTGVSQNPRHKITKRGQNVTFRCDPISEHNRLYWYRQTLGQGPEFLTYFQNEAQLEKSRLLSDRFSAERPKGSFSTLEIQRTEQGDSAMYLCASIGSLKAFFGQGTRLTVV.

Worth noting for this clone: This sample also contains other DNA sequences that code for the same CDR3. The genes are TRBV7-9 and TRBJ2-2; D remains unclear. V lost 4 bases to trimming and J lost 0 bases, with 9 bases between them. CDR3 length: 15 residues. Germline V gene lookup returns CDR1 SEHNR and CDR2 FQNEAQ (reference sequence). The CDR3 DNA follows: TGTGCCAGCAGCTGGGATCTTTCGAACACCGGGGAGCTGTTTTTT. Translating gives CASSWDLSNTGELFF.

The chain is built from TRBV19 and TRBJ2-7; 9 nucleotides line up with TRBD1. The CDR3 spans 15 residues. The J segment lost 2 bases and the V segment lost 3 bases, leaving 5 bases of the junction unmatched. CDR1 is LNHDA and CDR2 is SQIVND in the germline V gene (reference sequence). This CDR3 reads CASSMGTGRPYEQYF. The CDR3 DNA sequence: TGTGCCAGTAGTATGGGGACAGGGCGACCCTACGAGCAGTACTTC.

The chain employs TRBV28 and TRBJ1-6, with D maybe TRBD1 (5 bases). The CDR3 totals 14 residues. Germline CDR1 MDHEN, CDR2 SYDVKM. V lost 4 bases and J lost 10, with 14 bases in between. For the CDR3, the DNA is TGTGCCAGCAGTTCGGGACTGCCTAGGTCACCCCTCCACTTT. Protein sequence: CASSSGLPRSPLHF. The variable domain in full, completed from reference TRBV28 and TRBJ1-6, reads DVKVTQSSRYLVKRTGEKVFLECVQDMDHENMFWYRQDPGLGLRLIYFSYDVKMKEKGDIPEGYSVSREKKERFSLILESASTNQTSMYLCASSSGLPRSPLHFGNGTRLTVT.

This chain connects TRBV3-1 (or the pseudogene TRBV3-2) to TRBJ1-1; D is ambiguous. CDR1 is LGHDT and CDR2 is YNNKEL in the germline V gene (reference sequence). Trimming left V 1 base short and J 5 bases short, with 14 bases between. The CDR3 sequence is 15 residues long. The DNA for the CDR3 is TGTGCCAGCAGCCAAGGCCAGGTGTTAGGTACTGAAGCTTTCTTT. Amino acids: CASSQGQVLGTEAFF.

The chain employs TRBV3-1 (or the pseudogene TRBV3-2) and TRBJ2-1; no firm D call. Germline assignment: CDR1 LGHDT and CDR2 YNNKEL (reference sequence). CDR3 size: 16 residues. Trimming took off 3 bases at V and 5 bases at J, with 17 bases between the two ends. The CDR3 DNA reads as TGTGCCAGCAGCCACCTACACTCCGGTGGAGACAATGAGCAGTTCTTC. The encoded protein is CASSHLHSGGDNEQFF.

The chain recombines TRBV11-2 with TRBJ1-2; the D is unclear. CDR1 is SGHAT and CDR2 is FQNNGV in the germline V gene. The CDR3 covers 16 residues. The V and J ends lost 4 bases and 4 bases respectively, with 19 bases between them. The CDR3 is CASSSSPANGVYGYTF. CDR3 sequence (DNA): TGTGCCAGCAGCTCCTCCCCCGCCAACGGGGTCTATGGCTACACCTTC.

The V and J genes are TRBV2 and TRBJ1-2, with D tentatively TRBD1 (5 bases). The CDR3 totals 12 residues. Looked up from germline, CDR1 is SNHLY and CDR2 is FYNNEI. Trimming took 8 bases from V and 4 from J, leaving 11 bases between them. The CDR3 coding sequence is TGTGCCAGCGGTCGGGGGGGCTATGGCTACACCTTC. Residues: CASGRGGYGYTF. The whole variable domain, filled in from reference TRBV2 and TRBJ1-2, reads EPEVTQTPSHQVTQMGQEVILRCVPISNHLYFYWYRQILGQKVEFLVSFYNNEISEKSEIFDDQFSVERPDGSNFTLKIRSTKLEDSAMYFCASGRGGYGYTFGSGTRLTVV.

The V and J genes are TRBV9 and TRBJ2-5; D is possibly TRBD2 (7 bases). Germline V gene lookup returns CDR1 SGDLS and CDR2 YYNGEE. V lost 0 bases and J lost 5, with 14 bases in between. The CDR3 runs to 15 residues. DNA of the CDR3: TGTGCCAGCAGCGTAGGAGGGGGGGACCGGGAGACCCAGTACTTC. This gives the protein CASSVGGGDRETQYF.

This clone was seen only once. The chain couples TRBV11-2 to TRBJ1-2; D is undetermined. The CDR3 length is 14 residues. Germline values: CDR1 SGHAT, CDR2 FQNNGV. The germline V and J ends were trimmed by 4 bases and 7 bases, with 16 bases remaining between them. CDR3 sequence: CASSYNTPLAGYTF. CDR3 sequence (DNA): TGTGCCAGCAGCTATAATACACCCTTGGCTGGCTACACCTTC.

The chain has TRBV19 and TRBJ1-1; D may be TRBD1 (5 bases). Per germline, CDR1 LNHDA and CDR2 SQIVND (reference sequence). The CDR3 runs to 15 residues. The V and J ends lost 9 bases and 1 base respectively, with 18 bases between them. CDR3 DNA: TGTGCCAGCGAGAAGGGGATGGGGAGGAACACTGAAGCTTTCTTT. Protein product: CASEKGMGRNTEAFF.

CDR3 loop: CASSVRFGTEAFF. The CDR3 region has the DNA TGTGCCAGCAGTGTTAGGTTTGGGACTGAAGCTTTCTTT. The chain has TRBV25-1 and TRBJ1-1; D is unresolved. The CDR3 extends over 13 amino acids. CDR1 is MGHDK, CDR2 SYGVNS, per germline. V lost 4 bases to trimming and J lost 5 bases, with 11 bases between them.